This T cell receptor (beta chain) was sequenced in a study of blood T cell repertoires in COVID-19. Study-level background: COVID-19 samples collected from the United States, Italy and Spain covered acute and convalescent phases. In each case, the material was cDNA or gDNA derived from T cells, B-cell-depleted T cells, or PBMCs.

V was trimmed by 0 bases and J by 8 bases, leaving 16 bases between them. The CDR3 has 15 amino acids. The germline V gene encodes CDR1 SGHRS and CDR2 YFSETQ. Recruited during active infection, patients (from Seattle) were subsequently followed longitudinally. A note on this clone: It is likely a read error, because the conserved phenylalanine at the end of the CDR3 is missing.

Authors' processing steps: Reference gene primer amplification gave estimated nucleated cell counts. The method was immunoSEQ multiplex PCR; TCRdb's version includes in-frame clones alone and lacks a portion of them. That table is the source of V, J and clone size, and D and trimming were worked out from the DNA. Found here are about 160,000 clones, approximately 87% of them singletons; the top ten hold about a tenth. The chain joins TRBV5-1 to TRBJ2-3, with D perhaps TRBD1 (6 bases). This clonotype was sampled from a woman between 65 and 79 years old with COVID-19, enrolled during active disease. Sequenced material: peripheral blood. The CDR3 DNA is TGCGCCAGCAGCTTGGCCTCCTTCCAGGGGACTACGCAGTATTCT. Amino acids: CASSLASFQGTTQYS.